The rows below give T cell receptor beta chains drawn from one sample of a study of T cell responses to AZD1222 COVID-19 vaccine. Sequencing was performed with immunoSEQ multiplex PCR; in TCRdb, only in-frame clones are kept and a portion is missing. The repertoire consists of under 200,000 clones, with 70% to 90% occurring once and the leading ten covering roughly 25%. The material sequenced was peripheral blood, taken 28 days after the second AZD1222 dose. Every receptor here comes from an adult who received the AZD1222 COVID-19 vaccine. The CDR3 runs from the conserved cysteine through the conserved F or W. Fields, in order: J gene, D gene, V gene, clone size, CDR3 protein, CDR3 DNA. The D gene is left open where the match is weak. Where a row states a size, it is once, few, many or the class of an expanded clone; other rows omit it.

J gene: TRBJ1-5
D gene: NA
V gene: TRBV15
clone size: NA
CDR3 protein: CATSGAGEINQPQHF
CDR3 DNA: TGTGCCACCAGCGGAGCTGGGGAAATCAATCAGCCCCAGCATTTT

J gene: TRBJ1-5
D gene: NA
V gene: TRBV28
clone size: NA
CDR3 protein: CASSENSGVNQPQHF
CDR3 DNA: TGTGCCAGCAGTGAAAATTCAGGGGTAAATCAGCCCCAGCATTTT

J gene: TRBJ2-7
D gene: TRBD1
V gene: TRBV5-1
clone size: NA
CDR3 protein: CASSLADRSKQYF
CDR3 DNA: TGCGCCAGCAGCTTAGCGGACAGGAGCAAGCAGTACTTC

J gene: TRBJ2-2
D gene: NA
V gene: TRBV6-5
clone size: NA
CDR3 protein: CASRRGLVGELFF
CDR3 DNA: TGTGCCAGCAGGAGGGGGTTGGTCGGGGAGCTGTTTTTT

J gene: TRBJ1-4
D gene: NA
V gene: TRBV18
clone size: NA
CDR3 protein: CASSQNAGGNEKLFF
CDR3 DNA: TGTGCCAGCTCACAAAATGCCGGGGGGAATGAAAAACTGTTTTTT

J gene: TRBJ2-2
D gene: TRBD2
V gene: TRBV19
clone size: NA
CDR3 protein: CASSIGLAGGAITGELFF
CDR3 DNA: TGTGCCAGTAGTATCGGGCTAGCGGGAGGAGCGATCACCGGGGAGCTGTTTTTT

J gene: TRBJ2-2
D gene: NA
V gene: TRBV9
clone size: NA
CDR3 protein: CASSVDPTNTGELFF
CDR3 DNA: TGTGCCAGCAGCGTAGACCCTACGAACACCGGGGAGCTGTTTTTT

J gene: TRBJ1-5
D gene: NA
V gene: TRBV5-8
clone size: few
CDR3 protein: CASSLGQHNQPQHF
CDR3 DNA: TGTGCCAGCAGCTTGGGCCAGCACAATCAGCCCCAGCATTTT

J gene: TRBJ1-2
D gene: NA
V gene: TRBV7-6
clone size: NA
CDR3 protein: CASSGGGKIYGYTF
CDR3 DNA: TGTGCCAGCAGCGGGGGGGGGAAAATCTATGGCTACACCTTC

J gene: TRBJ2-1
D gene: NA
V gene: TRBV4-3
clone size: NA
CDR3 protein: CASSLSRRSSDEQFF
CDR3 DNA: TGCGCCAGCAGCCTCTCGAGGCGCAGTTCGGATGAGCAGTTCTTC

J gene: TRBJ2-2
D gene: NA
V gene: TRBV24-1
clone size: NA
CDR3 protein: CATSDPAPGPMNTGELFF
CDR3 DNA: TGTGCCACCAGTGACCCGGCCCCGGGACCAATGAACACCGGGGAGCTGTTTTTT

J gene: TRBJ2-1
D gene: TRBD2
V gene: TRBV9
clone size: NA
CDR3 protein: CASSASFRLAGATSPYNEQFF
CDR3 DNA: TGTGCCAGCAGCGCGTCCTTTCGACTAGCGGGAGCCACCTCTCCCTACAATGAGCAGTTCTTC

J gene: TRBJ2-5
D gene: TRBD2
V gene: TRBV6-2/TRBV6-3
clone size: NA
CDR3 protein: CASSYSTSALGETQYF
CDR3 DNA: TGTGCCAGCAGTTACTCGACTAGCGCCCTCGGGGAGACCCAGTACTTC

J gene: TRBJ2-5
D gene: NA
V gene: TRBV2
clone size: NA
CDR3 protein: CASSPGGPSETQYF
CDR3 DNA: TGTGCCAGCAGCCCTGGGGGGCCGTCCGAGACCCAGTACTTC

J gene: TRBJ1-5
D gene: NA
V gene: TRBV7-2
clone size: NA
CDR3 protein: CASSSVGPPQHF
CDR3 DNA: TGTGCCAGCAGCTCCGTAGGTCCGCCCCAGCATTTT

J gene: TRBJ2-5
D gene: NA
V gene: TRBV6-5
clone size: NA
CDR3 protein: CASSYGYQETQYF
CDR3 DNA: TGTGCCAGCAGTTACGGGTACCAAGAGACCCAGTACTTC

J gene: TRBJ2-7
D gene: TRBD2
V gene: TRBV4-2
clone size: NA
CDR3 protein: CASSRASGSEQYF
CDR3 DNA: TGTGCCAGCAGCCGGGCTAGCGGGAGCGAGCAGTACTTC

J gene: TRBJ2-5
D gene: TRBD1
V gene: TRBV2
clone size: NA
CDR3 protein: CASSKPGQGQETQYF
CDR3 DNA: TGTGCCAGCAGTAAACCGGGACAGGGGCAAGAGACCCAGTACTTC

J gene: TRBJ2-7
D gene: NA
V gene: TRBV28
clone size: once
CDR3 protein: CASSQRYYEQYF
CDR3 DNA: TGTGCCAGCAGTCAGAGATACTACGAGCAGTACTTC

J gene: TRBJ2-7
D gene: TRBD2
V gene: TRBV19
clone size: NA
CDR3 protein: CASSMWASGSYEQYF
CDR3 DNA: TGTGCCAGTAGTATGTGGGCTAGCGGGAGCTACGAGCAGTACTTC

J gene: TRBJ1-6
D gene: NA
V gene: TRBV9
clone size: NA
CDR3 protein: CASSAPAQANSPLHF
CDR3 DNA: TGTGCCAGCAGCGCCCCAGCGCAGGCCAATTCACCCCTCCACTTT

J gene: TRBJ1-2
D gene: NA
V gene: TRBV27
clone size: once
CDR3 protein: CASADRNYGYTF
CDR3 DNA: TGTGCCAGCGCCGACAGGAACTATGGCTACACCTTC

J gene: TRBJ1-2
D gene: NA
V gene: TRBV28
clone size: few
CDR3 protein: CASPGPGEYGYTF
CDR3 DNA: TGTGCCAGCCCTGGTCCGGGGGAGTATGGCTACACCTTC

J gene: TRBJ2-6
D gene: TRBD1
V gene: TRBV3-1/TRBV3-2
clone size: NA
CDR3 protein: CASSSGTGGAGANVLTF
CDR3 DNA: TGTGCCAGCAGCTCCGGGACAGGGGGCGCTGGGGCCAACGTCCTGACTTTC

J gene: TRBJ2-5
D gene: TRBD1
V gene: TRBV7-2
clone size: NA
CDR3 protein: CASSFGTGQETQYF
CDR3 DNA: TGTGCCAGCAGCTTCGGGACAGGACAAGAGACCCAGTACTTC

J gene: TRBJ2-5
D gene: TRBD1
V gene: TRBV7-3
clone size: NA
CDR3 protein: CASSRRGQGGGETQYF
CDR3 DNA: TGTGCCAGCAGCCGCAGGGGACAGGGAGGCGGAGAGACCCAGTACTTC

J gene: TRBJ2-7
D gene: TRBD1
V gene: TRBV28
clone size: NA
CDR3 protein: CASSPPGQIYEQYF
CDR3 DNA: TGTGCCAGCAGTCCACCGGGACAGATCTACGAGCAGTACTTC

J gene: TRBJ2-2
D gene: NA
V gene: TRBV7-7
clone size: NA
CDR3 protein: CATGVNTGELFF
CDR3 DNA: TGTGCTACGGGAGTAAACACCGGGGAGCTGTTTTTT

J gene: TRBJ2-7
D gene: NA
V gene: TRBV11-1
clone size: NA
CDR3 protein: CASNYDRGGTYEQYF
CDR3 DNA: TGTGCCAGCAACTACGACAGGGGAGGGACCTACGAGCAGTACTTC

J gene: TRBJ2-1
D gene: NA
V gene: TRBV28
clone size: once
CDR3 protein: CASSMRGAGGHNEQFF
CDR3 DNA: TGTGCCAGCAGTATGCGAGGGGCTGGCGGTCACAATGAGCAGTTCTTC

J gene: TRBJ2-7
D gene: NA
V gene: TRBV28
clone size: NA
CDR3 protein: CASSFIYEQYF
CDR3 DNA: TGTGCCAGCAGTTTCATCTACGAGCAGTACTTC

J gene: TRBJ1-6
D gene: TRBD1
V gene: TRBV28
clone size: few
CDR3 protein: CASVDGQGGAYNSPLHF
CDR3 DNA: TGTGCCAGCGTTGATGGACAGGGAGGGGCCTATAATTCACCCCTCCACTTT

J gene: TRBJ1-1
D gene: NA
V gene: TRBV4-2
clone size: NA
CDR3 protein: CASSPPAGQGGEGTEAFF
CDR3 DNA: TGTGCCAGCAGCCCTCCGGCGGGGCAGGGAGGTGAGGGCACTGAAGCTTTCTTT

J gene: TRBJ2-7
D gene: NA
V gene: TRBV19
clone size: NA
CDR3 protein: CASSIDLSLSSYEQYF
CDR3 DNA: TGTGCCAGTAGTATAGATCTGTCCTTGAGCTCCTACGAGCAGTACTTC

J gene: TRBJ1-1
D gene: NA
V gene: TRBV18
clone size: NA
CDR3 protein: CASSLAILTEAFF
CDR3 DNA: TGTGCCAGCTCCCTGGCAATCCTCACTGAAGCTTTCTTT

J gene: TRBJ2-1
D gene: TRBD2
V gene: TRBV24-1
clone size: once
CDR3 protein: CATSDLGTSGMLPYNEQFF
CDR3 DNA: TGTGCCACCAGTGACCTAGGGACTAGCGGGATGTTACCCTACAATGAGCAGTTCTTC

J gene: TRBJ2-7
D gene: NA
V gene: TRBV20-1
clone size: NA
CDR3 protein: CSASIGIYEQYF
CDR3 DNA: TGCAGTGCTAGTATAGGGATCTACGAGCAGTACTTC

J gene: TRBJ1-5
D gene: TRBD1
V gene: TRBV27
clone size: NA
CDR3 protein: CASSLSGQGVLGPQHF
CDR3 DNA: TGTGCCAGCAGTTTATCGGGGCAGGGGGTGCTGGGGCCCCAGCATTTT

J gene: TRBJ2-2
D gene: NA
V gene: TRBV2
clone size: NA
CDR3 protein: CASSPRTDTGELFF
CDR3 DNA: TGTGCCAGCAGTCCCCGGACAGACACCGGGGAGCTGTTTTTT

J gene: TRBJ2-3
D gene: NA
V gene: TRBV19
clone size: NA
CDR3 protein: CATFADTQYF
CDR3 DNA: TGTGCCACGTTTGCAGATACGCAGTATTTT

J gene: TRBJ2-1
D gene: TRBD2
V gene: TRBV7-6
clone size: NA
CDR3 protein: CASSSSSGSSYNEQFF
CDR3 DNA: TGTGCCAGCAGCTCGTCTAGCGGGAGCTCCTACAATGAGCAGTTCTTC

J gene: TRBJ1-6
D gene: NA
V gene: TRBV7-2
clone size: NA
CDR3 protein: CASSLGAGLNSPLHF
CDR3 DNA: TGTGCCAGCAGCTTAGGTGCAGGGCTCAATTCACCCCTCCACTTT

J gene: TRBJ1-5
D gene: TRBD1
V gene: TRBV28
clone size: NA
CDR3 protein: CASSPLDRAGQPQHF
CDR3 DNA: TGTGCCAGCAGTCCCTTAGACAGGGCAGGGCAGCCCCAGCATTTT

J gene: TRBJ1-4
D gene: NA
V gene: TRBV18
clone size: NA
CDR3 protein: CASSPPDTIREKLFF
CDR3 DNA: TGTGCCAGCTCACCACCGGACACTATCCGCGAAAAACTGTTTTTT